The entry below gives a single T cell receptor (beta chain) sequence along with its context. The V segment lost 0 bases and the J segment 13 bases; nucleotides outside the gene matches: 10. The CDR3 contains 16 residues. Germline V gene sequence: CDR1 MNHEY, CDR2 SMNVEV (reference sequence). This sample was taken from a study of blood T cell repertoires in COVID-19. Study information: PBMCs, B-cell-depleted T cells, or T cells provided the cDNA or gDNA that made up the material.

Per the authors' pipeline: Nucleated cell number was recorded as an estimate derived from reference gene primer amplification. Assay used: immunoSEQ multiplex PCR; TCRdb lists only in-frame clones, some missing. V, J and clone size are taken as reported in that table, and D and trimming were inferred from the DNA itself. The sample carries over 400,000 clones, roughly 88% recorded once. The material sequenced was peripheral blood. This sequence originates from a human donor in a cohort sampled during active COVID-19. This chain uses TRBV27 with TRBJ1-6, with 9 bases matching TRBD1. The CDR3 loop reads CASSLSGTGHYVPLHF. The CDR3 coding sequence is TGTGCCAGCAGTTTATCGGGGACAGGGCATTACGTCCCCCTCCACTTT.